These T cell receptor beta chains were read from a single sample in a study of graft-versus-host responses after intestinal transplantation. Antigens of these TCRs are unknown. The method was immunoSEQ multiplex PCR; TCRdb's version includes in-frame clones alone and lacks a portion of them. Of more than 80,000 clones listed, less than 90% are singletons. The input for sequencing was unstimulated CD4+ T cells sorted from spleen or lymph node cells, taken before transplant. The receptors were gathered from a human donor who was the organ donor for an intestinal transplant. CDR3s include the opening cysteine and the closing phenylalanine or tryptophan. A D gene is named only where the DNA matches it firmly. Clone size, where shown, is once, few, many, or a class for clones that have expanded.

D gene	J gene	clone size	V gene	CDR3 protein	CDR3 DNA
-	TRBJ2-7	-	TRBV7-2	CASSLVGASYEQYF	TGTGCCAGCAGCTTAGTTGGGGCCTCCTACGAGCAGTACTTC
-	TRBJ2-3	-	TRBV28	CASKLTGDTQYF	TGTGCCAGCAAACTCACAGGGGATACGCAGTATTTT
-	TRBJ2-2	-	TRBV6-6	CASSSQTAGNTGELFF	TGTGCCAGCAGTTCTCAGACAGCCGGTAACACCGGGGAGCTGTTTTTT
-	TRBJ1-2	-	TRBV28	CASSYRANYGYTF	TGTGCCAGCAGCTACCGGGCTAACTATGGCTACACCTTC
-	TRBJ1-2	few	TRBV11-2	CASTLVEGYGYTF	TGTGCCAGCACGCTAGTAGAGGGCTATGGCTACACCTTC
TRBD2	TRBJ2-5	few	TRBV15	CATSRDLAGGGETQYF	TGTGCCACCAGCAGGGATCTAGCGGGAGGTGGGGAGACCCAGTACTTC
-	TRBJ1-2	-	TRBV7-9	CASSLFTMGAPHTF	TGTGCCAGCAGCTTGTTCACGATGGGAGCCCCTCACACCTTC
TRBD1	TRBJ1-3	-	TRBV19	CASSIDRRQGHLYSGNTIYF	TGTGCCAGTAGTATAGATCGTCGACAGGGTCACCTTTACTCTGGAAACACCATATATTTT
-	TRBJ1-2	-	TRBV6-5	CASSAGSGYTF	TGTGCCAGCAGTGCGGGGAGCGGCTATACCTTC
TRBD1	TRBJ1-4	-	TRBV5-1	CASSWSRTGEVKLFF	TGCGCCAGCAGCTGGAGCCGGACAGGGGAGGTAAAACTGTTTTTT
-	TRBJ1-4	-	TRBV9	CASSSFGGGTNEKLFF	TGTGCCAGCAGCTCGTTTGGTGGCGGGACTAATGAAAAACTGTTTTTT
TRBD2	TRBJ2-5	-	TRBV29-1	CSVPSPSGGYQETQYF	TGCAGCGTCCCCTCCCCTAGCGGGGGGTACCAAGAGACCCAGTACTTC
-	TRBJ1-3	-	TRBV7-8	CASSATLESWGAGNTIYF	TGTGCCAGCAGCGCGACGCTCGAATCCTGGGGGGCTGGAAACACCATATATTTT
TRBD1	TRBJ1-1	-	TRBV2	CASSPPGTGAFF	TGTGCCAGCAGTCCGCCCGGGACAGGGGCTTTCTTT
TRBD1	TRBJ2-1	once	TRBV18	CASTRQGSVSYNEQFF	TGTGCCAGCACCCGACAGGGATCAGTCAGCTACAATGAGCAGTTCTTC
-	TRBJ1-2	-	TRBV16	CASSPPGNGYTF	TGTGCCAGCAGCCCCCCCGGGAATGGCTACACCTTC
-	TRBJ1-1	once	TRBV7-9	CASSLGVRREGGDTEAFF	TGTGCCAGCAGCTTAGGGGTGCGTAGGGAGGGTGGCGACACTGAAGCTTTCTTT
TRBD2	TRBJ2-5	once	TRBV6-5	CASSYERGATQYF	TGTGCCAGCAGTTACGAGCGGGGGGCGACCCAGTACTTC
-	TRBJ1-6	-	TRBV11-1	CASSLTVGDSPLHF	TGTGCCAGCAGCTTAACAGTGGGTGATTCACCCCTCCACTTT
-	TRBJ1-1	-	TRBV29-1	CSVDRSTEAFF	TGCAGCGTTGATCGGAGCACTGAAGCTTTCTTT
TRBD1	TRBJ1-2	-	TRBV6-1	CASSDATGVNYGYTF	TGTGCCAGCAGTGATGCGACAGGGGTGAACTATGGCTACACCTTC
-	TRBJ2-5	-	TRBV10-3	CAISDRVEETQYF	TGTGCCATCAGTGACAGGGTGGAAGAGACCCAGTACTTC
TRBD1	TRBJ2-7	-	TRBV6-5	CASIRGGGSYEQYF	TGTGCCAGCATTCGAGGGGGCGGGTCCTACGAGCAGTACTTC